The sequence of this T cell receptor (beta chain) was determined in a study of T cell responses to AZD1222 COVID-19 vaccine. The V end lost 0 bases, the J end lost 5 bases, and 10 bases lay between the germline ends. Germline V CDR1 and CDR2: SEHNR, FQNEAQ (reference sequence). There are 14 residues in the CDR3. Sequenced by immunoSEQ multiplex PCR; TCRdb stores in-frame clones only, minus some. Of tens of thousands of clones detected, about 85% appear once; the ten largest clones hold about 13%. Study-wide results and limits: Baseline seropositivity characterized only 5 or 6 AZD1222 recipients. Two AZD1222 doses significantly raised spike-specific TCR breadth and depth over controls. Donors skewed white British and female; clonal diversity was possibly underestimated. With dominance at 160-218 and 743-854, vaccine-associated CD4 TCRs spanned spike.

For this clone: What it binds is unknown.

This receptor was taken from an adult in good health. The chain carries TRBV7-9 and TRBJ1-2; D perhaps matches TRBD1 (6 bases). The starting material was peripheral blood, obtained on day 0 of AZD1222 vaccination. Written as DNA, the CDR3 is TGTGCCAGCAGCTTAGCCGAGGGGGTATATGGCTACACCTTC. Translated: CASSLAEGVYGYTF.